This is a list of T cell receptor beta chains from one sample in a study of blood T cell repertoires in COVID-19. The table came from immunoSEQ multiplex PCR; TCRdb's copy has only in-frame clones and leaves some out. Of some 240,000 clones listed, about four fifths are singletons. The sample consisted of peripheral blood. The source of these receptors is a woman aged 40 to 50 who had recovered from COVID-19. Both conserved end residues are part of each CDR3. Each record gives: clone size, D gene, J gene, CDR3 length, V gene, CDR3 protein, CDR3 DNA. D genes are given only for firm matches. Rows give clone size only sometimes, using once, few, many, or a class for an expanded clone.

clone_size: -; d_call: -; j_call: TRBJ2-2; cdr3_length: 14; v_call: TRBV11-2; cdr3_aa: CASRRPGGTGELFF; cdr3_nt: TGTGCCAGCCGCCGTCCAGGGGGGACCGGGGAGCTGTTTTTT
clone_size: -; d_call: -; j_call: TRBJ1-5; cdr3_length: 14; v_call: TRBV18; cdr3_aa: CASTLGAGNQPQHF; cdr3_nt: TGTGCCAGCACCCTGGGGGCGGGCAATCAGCCCCAGCATTTT
clone_size: -; d_call: TRBD2; j_call: TRBJ2-3; cdr3_length: 16; v_call: TRBV5-1; cdr3_aa: CASSLAITSGTDTQYF; cdr3_nt: TGCGCCAGCAGCTTGGCCATAACTAGCGGCACAGATACGCAGTATTTT
clone_size: -; d_call: -; j_call: TRBJ1-6; cdr3_length: 14; v_call: TRBV5-1; cdr3_aa: CASSLFRENSPLHF; cdr3_nt: TGCGCCAGCAGCTTGTTCAGGGAAAATTCACCCCTCCACTTT
clone_size: -; d_call: TRBD1; j_call: TRBJ2-7; cdr3_length: 15; v_call: TRBV5-6; cdr3_aa: CASSLVNDRGREQYF; cdr3_nt: TGTGCCAGCAGCTTGGTAAATGACAGGGGGCGCGAGCAGTACTTC
clone_size: -; d_call: -; j_call: TRBJ2-7; cdr3_length: 14; v_call: TRBV4-1; cdr3_aa: CASSQERAGDEQYF; cdr3_nt: TGCGCCAGCAGCCAAGAGAGGGCAGGGGACGAGCAGTACTTC
clone_size: -; d_call: -; j_call: TRBJ1-1; cdr3_length: 14; v_call: TRBV6-5; cdr3_aa: CASWDWGQVPEAFF; cdr3_nt: TGTGCCAGCTGGGATTGGGGGCAAGTGCCTGAAGCTTTCTTT
clone_size: -; d_call: -; j_call: TRBJ2-7; cdr3_length: 14; v_call: TRBV10-3; cdr3_aa: CAISEDARGYEQYF; cdr3_nt: TGTGCCATCAGTGAGGACGCCAGGGGCTACGAGCAGTACTTC
clone_size: -; d_call: TRBD2; j_call: TRBJ2-1; cdr3_length: 15; v_call: TRBV6-5; cdr3_aa: CASSPPGGEGNEQFF; cdr3_nt: TGTGCCAGCAGTCCCCCGGGGGGGGAAGGGAATGAGCAGTTCTTC
clone_size: -; d_call: TRBD2; j_call: TRBJ2-1; cdr3_length: 15; v_call: TRBV5-1; cdr3_aa: CASSWDSGEYNEQFF; cdr3_nt: TGCGCCAGCAGCTGGGATAGCGGGGAGTACAATGAGCAGTTCTTC
clone_size: -; d_call: TRBD2; j_call: TRBJ2-1; cdr3_length: 18; v_call: TRBV7-9; cdr3_aa: CASSFRGGLEGPENEQFF; cdr3_nt: TGTGCCAGCAGCTTTAGGGGAGGACTAGAGGGACCCGAGAATGAGCAGTTCTTC
clone_size: -; d_call: -; j_call: TRBJ2-1; cdr3_length: 16; v_call: TRBV19; cdr3_aa: CASSNPRVTRRDEQFF; cdr3_nt: TGTGCCAGTAGTAACCCCCGGGTAACTCGACGGGATGAGCAGTTCTTC
clone_size: few; d_call: -; j_call: TRBJ2-3; cdr3_length: 12; v_call: TRBV11-3; cdr3_aa: CASRTGSGTQYF; cdr3_nt: TGTGCCAGCAGAACAGGGTCGGGTACGCAGTATTTT
clone_size: -; d_call: TRBD1; j_call: TRBJ1-5; cdr3_length: 15; v_call: TRBV28; cdr3_aa: CASKRQGAWNQPQHF; cdr3_nt: TGTGCCAGCAAAAGACAGGGGGCATGGAATCAGCCCCAGCATTTT
clone_size: -; d_call: -; j_call: TRBJ1-1; cdr3_length: 15; v_call: TRBV15; cdr3_aa: CATSRDYGGNTEAFF; cdr3_nt: TGTGCCACCAGCAGAGATTATGGCGGGAACACTGAAGCTTTCTTT